Below, one T cell receptor (beta chain) is given with its context. Its target is unknown. The CDR3 is 12 amino acids. Germline V gene data show CDR1 as MNHEY and CDR2 as SMNVEV (reference sequence). The V end was cut by 5 bases, the J end by 7 bases, with 11 bases between. Here immunoSEQ multiplex PCR was the method, and the copy in TCRdb shows in-frame clones only, minus some. Among 20,000 to 25,000 clones, about nine tenths were seen once, and the ten largest hold approximately 0.45%. The data derive from a study of untreated major depressive disorder. Study-wide results and limits: Three preselected Vbeta families were the sole sequencing comparisons.

What was sequenced was CD4+ T cells from PBMCs. This sequence joins TRBV27 and TRBJ1-1; D ambiguous. This TCR came from a woman aged 35 to 49 in good health. CDR3: CASSPPFGEAFF. The CDR3 DNA sequence: TGTGCCAGCAGTCCCCCATTCGGTGAAGCTTTCTTT.